The T cell receptor (beta chain) described here comes from a study of T-cell reconstitution after alpha-beta-depleted transplantation in children. This CDR3 has 14 amino acids. V lost 6 bases to trimming and J lost 2 bases; unmatched junction nucleotides: 7. Germline V gene lookup returns CDR1 DFQATT and CDR2 SNEGSKA (reference sequence). Using unique molecular identifiers, the investigators prepared the TCRbeta library. MiXCR, applied by TCRdb to the PCR reads, yields one record per CDR3 protein. The sample contains around 340,000 distinct CDR3 sequences, roughly 15% of which appear only once. The sequence came from a human donor who donated a stem cell graft to a child with Fanconi anemia. J is TRBJ2-5 and V is TRBV20-1; the match to TRBD1 covers 9 bases. The sequences come from PBMCs, collected from the stem cell graft. CDR3 coding DNA: TGCAGTGCCCCCCCGACAGGGGGGCAAGAGACCCAGTACTTC. It translates to CSAPPTGGQETQYF.